Listed here are 22 T cell receptor beta chains from one sample, sequenced in a study of beta chain features in type 1 diabetes. Findings and limits, study-wide: Among all four CD4+ subsets, Type 1 diabetes patients had TCRB CDR3s that were moderately but significantly shorter.

TCRB transcripts that were expressed got sequenced, as all of the isolated RNA had been reverse transcribed. Measured with immunoSEQ multiplex PCR; TCRdb has only the in-frame clones, and not every one. The sample holds about 370,000 clones, over 9% seen once. No antigen has been assigned to these receptors. Material: central memory CD4+ T cells from blood. The source is a man between 25 and 39 years old with type 1 diabetes.

The chain joins TRBV27 to TRBJ1-4, with D hard to call. Germline V gene data show CDR1 as MNHEY and CDR2 as SMNVEV (reference sequence). There are 14 residues in the CDR3. The V end was cut by 5 bases, the J end by 8 bases, with 15 bases between. The CDR3 loop is CASSPRRDEEKLFF. DNA of the CDR3: TGTGCCAGCAGTCCACGGCGAGATGAGGAAAAACTGTTTTTT.

The chain couples TRBV5-1 to TRBJ2-7; 7 bases align to TRBD2. The V gene's germline CDR1 is SGHRS and CDR2 YFSETQ. This CDR3 region has 16 residues. The ends lost 4 bases at V and 2 bases at J; junction bases unmatched: 12. CDR3 protein: CASSPGRLAETYEQYF. Written as DNA, the CDR3 is TGCGCCAGCAGCCCAGGTAGGCTAGCGGAAACCTACGAGCAGTACTTC.

This clone was recorded many times. The V gene is TRBV2, the J gene TRBJ2-7; 13 nucleotides match TRBD2. The CDR3 contains 15 residues. Germline lookup yields CDR1 SNHLY and CDR2 FYNNEI. V dropped 3 bases and J dropped 5; count of bases not matched to a gene: 4. The chain's CDR3 is CASSDRTSGSNEQYF. As DNA, the CDR3 is TGTGCCAGCAGTGACAGGACTAGCGGGAGCAACGAGCAGTACTTC. Using reference TRBV2 and TRBJ2-7 for the parts outside the CDR3, the full variable domain is EPEVTQTPSHQVTQMGQEVILRCVPISNHLYFYWYRQILGQKVEFLVSFYNNEISEKSEIFDDQFSVERPDGSNFTLKIRSTKLEDSAMYFCASSDRTSGSNEQYFGPGTRLTVT.

This clone appeared a few times. The J gene is TRBJ2-4, the V gene TRBV5-1, with D possibly called TRBD1 or TRBD2 (7 bases each). The CDR3 is made up of 14 amino acids. Germline V lookup: CDR1 SGHRS, CDR2 YFSETQ. Trimming stripped 4 bases from V and 8 bases from J, with 16 bases between. CDR3 sequence: CASSRDREGDIQYF. The CDR3 bases are TGCGCCAGCAGCCGCGACAGGGAGGGAGACATTCAGTACTTC.

The rearrangement links TRBV19 to TRBJ1-3; no reliable D call. Germline V lookup: CDR1 LNHDA, CDR2 SQIVND (reference sequence). The CDR3 is made up of 13 amino acids. CDR3: CAVRVISGNTIYF. The CDR3 region has the DNA TGTGCGGTACGGGTCATCTCTGGAAACACCATATATTTT.

This clone turned up a few times. This CDR3 is CASSIPPTDTQYF. The CDR3 DNA reads as TGTGCCAGTAGTATCCCCCCGACAGATACGCAGTATTTT. The chain links TRBV19 to TRBJ2-3, with no clear D. Trimming left V 3 bases short and J 3 bases short, with 7 bases between. CDR3 size: 13 residues. Looked up from germline, CDR1 is LNHDA and CDR2 is SQIVND (reference sequence).

This clone was seen only a few times. The V call is TRBV7-2, the J call TRBJ2-3; 8 bases match TRBD2. The trim removed 1 base at V and 5 bases at J, leaving 14 bases unmatched. CDR3 length equals 18 residues. Germline CDR1 is SGHTA and CDR2 is FQGNSA. CDR3 in amino acids: CASSLGPVGAGAVDTQYF. The CDR3 coding sequence is TGTGCCAGCAGCTTAGGACCGGTTGGAGCGGGAGCTGTAGATACGCAGTATTTT.

The V and J genes are TRBV5-5 and TRBJ1-5, with D uncertain. Deletions cut 3 bases from V and 5 bases from J, with 6 bases between. Per germline, CDR1 SGHKS and CDR2 YYEKEE (reference sequence). CDR3 length: 12 residues. As DNA, the CDR3 is TGTGCCAGCAGCTGGGGTTATCAGCCCCAGCATTTT. Translated, it gives CASSWGYQPQHF.

This clone showed up just a few times. CDR3 coding DNA: TGTGCCAGCAGCTCGAGGACAGGGCGCTCATCTAACTATGGCTACACCTTC. This sequence encodes CASSSRTGRSSNYGYTF. The chain is built from TRBV5-4 and TRBJ1-2; TRBD1 aligns across 8 bases. Germline CDR1 reads SGHNT; CDR2 reads YYREEE (reference sequence). With 3 bases clipped from V and 0 bases from J, the junction kept 10 bases outside the gene matches. The CDR3 has 17 amino acids.

The chain employs TRBV28 and TRBJ2-5, with D possibly TRBD2 on 6 matching bases. The end of the DNA aligns better with TRBJ2-7, so the J call may be wrong. Looked up from germline, CDR1 is MDHEN and CDR2 is SYDVKM. The length of the CDR3 is 15 residues. This CDR3 is CASSLSRGISYEQYF. The CDR3 nucleotides are TGTGCCAGCAGTTTATCCCGGGGGATATCCTACGAGCAGTACTTC.

About this clone: Additional DNA sequences in this sample encode the identical CDR3. The chain couples TRBV4-3 to TRBJ1-2; 8 positions match TRBD1. This CDR3 has 13 amino acids. Germline CDR1 and CDR2: LGHNA and YSLEER. Germline trimming cut 1 base from V and 6 bases from J; bases unmatched to any gene: 1. CDR3: CASSQAGGDGYTF. CDR3 nucleotide sequence: TGCGCCAGCAGCCAAGCAGGGGGCGATGGCTACACCTTC.

The V call is TRBV28, the J call TRBJ1-1; D is unresolved. The CDR3 contains 14 residues. The germline V and J ends were trimmed by 9 bases and 0 bases, with 14 bases remaining between them. From germline, CDR1 is MDHEN and CDR2 SYDVKM. DNA for the CDR3: TGTGCCAGTCATGCCCCTAGTATGAACACTGAAGCTTTCTTT. It codes for CASHAPSMNTEAFF.

This clone was picked up many times. The gene calls are TRBV7-9 and TRBJ2-1; TRBD1 agrees at 7 bases. The germline V gene encodes CDR1 SEHNR and CDR2 FQNEAQ (reference sequence). Unmatched junction bases numbered 11, after V lost 5 bases and J lost 7 bases. The CDR3 spans 15 residues. The CDR3, as DNA: TGTGCCAGCAGCCGACAGGGCCTGACCTCGAATGAGCAGTTCTTC. Translating it yields CASSRQGLTSNEQFF.

At least ten counts were recorded for this clone. The chain combines TRBV5-1 with TRBJ2-3; 12 positions agree with TRBD2. The CDR3 runs to 17 residues. Germline CDR1 SGHRS, CDR2 YFSETQ. The V segment lost 4 bases and the J segment 2 bases; nucleotides outside the gene matches: 8. This CDR3 reads CASSTGLAGLNTDTQYF. The CDR3 DNA reads TGCGCCAGCAGCACGGGACTAGCGGGTTTAAACACAGATACGCAGTATTTT.

This clone was seen a handful of times. The chain carries TRBV9 and TRBJ2-2; 10 bases fit TRBD1. Germline values: CDR1 SGDLS, CDR2 YYNGEE. Trimming cost V 4 bases and J 5 bases; bases outside gene matches: 5. This CDR3 comprises 15 residues. The CDR3 DNA follows: TGTGCCAGCAGCAACCGGGACAGGGGAACCGGGGAGCTGTTTTTT. Its translation: CASSNRDRGTGELFF.

The V gene is TRBV5-1, the J gene TRBJ2-3; 7 bases are shared with TRBD2. With 4 bases clipped from V and 1 base from J, the junction kept 9 bases outside the gene matches. The CDR3 spans 16 residues. The germline CDR1 and CDR2 sequences are SGHRS and YFSETQ. CDR3 loop: CASSPLPGGGTDTQYF. In DNA form, the CDR3 reads TGCGCCAGCAGCCCCTTACCGGGGGGAGGCACAGATACGCAGTATTTT.

J is TRBJ2-5 and V is TRBV7-2; D uncertain. The ends were cut back, 4 bases at V and 5 bases at J, with 11 bases in the middle. CDR1 is SGHTA and CDR2 is FQGNSA in the germline V gene. This CDR3 spans 13 amino acids. In nucleotides, the CDR3 is TGTGCCAGCAGCTCCTCCGCAAGGGAGACCCAGTACTTC. Amino acids: CASSSSARETQYF.

The V and J genes are TRBV28 and TRBJ1-5, with D tentatively TRBD1 (6 bases). Trimming stripped 10 bases from V and 1 base from J, with 20 bases between. The CDR3 spans 16 residues. Germline CDR1 MDHEN, CDR2 SYDVKM. The CDR3 bases are TGTGCCACCTCCGATCAAGGTGGGGGCAGCAATCAGCCCCAGCATTTT. Protein sequence: CATSDQGGGSNQPQHF.

This clone was recorded a few times. The rearrangement uses TRBV30 and TRBJ1-5, with 7 bases identical to TRBD1. V lost 3 bases to trimming and J lost 7 bases; unmatched junction nucleotides: 9. Germline loops: CDR1 GTSNPN, CDR2 SVGIG (reference sequence). The CDR3 extends over 14 amino acids. The CDR3, as DNA: TGTGCCTGGAGCCTAGGAGGGGGCGAACAGCCCCAGCATTTT. Protein sequence: CAWSLGGGEQPQHF.

V usage is TRBV7-8 and J usage is TRBJ2-1; 8 bases line up with TRBD2. This CDR3 region has 16 residues. The germline V gene encodes CDR1 SGHVS and CDR2 FQNEAQ. Unmatched junction bases numbered 10, after V lost 2 bases and J lost 7 bases. The CDR3: CASSLFRAGVRNEQFF. The CDR3, as DNA: TGTGCCAGCAGCTTATTCCGAGCGGGAGTGAGGAATGAGCAGTTCTTC.

This clone was counted only a few times. A much larger clone lies one base from this, so it may be a read error. The rearrangement joins TRBV7-2 to TRBJ2-3; D remains unclear. CDR1 is SGHTA, CDR2 FQGNSA, per germline. The germline V and J ends were trimmed by 5 bases and 0 bases, with 3 bases remaining between them. The CDR3 spans 12 residues. The CDR3 DNA reads TGTGCCAGCAGCCAAAGCACAGATACGCAGTATTTT. As protein: CASSQSTDTQYF.

This clone was counted a few times. The chain employs TRBV5-4 and TRBJ2-5; D call uncertain. The germline V gene has CDR1 SGHNT and CDR2 YYREEE (reference sequence). The V end lost 2 bases, the J end lost 5 bases, and 7 bases lay between the germline ends. The CDR3 runs 12 residues. The CDR3 region has the DNA TGTGCCAGCAGCTTATCTCGGGAGACCCAGTACTTC. This translates into CASSLSRETQYF.